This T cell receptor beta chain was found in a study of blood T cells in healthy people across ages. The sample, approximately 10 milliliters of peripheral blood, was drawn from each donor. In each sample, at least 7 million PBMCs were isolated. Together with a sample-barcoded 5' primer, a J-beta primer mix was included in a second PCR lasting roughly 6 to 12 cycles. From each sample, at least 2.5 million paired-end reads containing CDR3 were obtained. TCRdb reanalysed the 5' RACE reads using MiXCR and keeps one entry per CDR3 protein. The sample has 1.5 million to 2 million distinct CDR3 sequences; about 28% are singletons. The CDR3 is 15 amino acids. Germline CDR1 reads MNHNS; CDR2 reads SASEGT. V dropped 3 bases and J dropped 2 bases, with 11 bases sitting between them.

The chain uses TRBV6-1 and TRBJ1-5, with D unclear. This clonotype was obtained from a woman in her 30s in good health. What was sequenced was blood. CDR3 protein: CASSDRFTGNQPQHF. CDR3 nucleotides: TGTGCCAGCAGTGATAGGTTTACAGGCAATCAGCCCCAGCATTTT.